This TCR beta chain comes out of a study of T cells after yellow fever vaccination. Study-level results: Repertoires obtained by FACS sorting could include abundant clonotypes that entered as contaminants from the bulk population. The booster saw the reappearance of most primary-vaccination clones (roughly 95% CD4, roughly 90% CD8).

This clonotype was counted between two and nine times. Antigen unknown. This CDR3 comprises 16 residues. Germline lookup yields CDR1 SGHRS and CDR2 YFSETQ. V gave up 3 bases and J gave up 4 bases; unmatched junction bases: 8. For TCR, cDNA came from 5'RACE template switching, which added a universal primer site and UMIs. TCRdb redid the calling of the 5' RACE reads with MiXCR, one entry per CDR3 protein. This sample carries hundreds of thousands of distinct CDR3 sequences, 12% of them seen once, and the ten largest clones take about 15%. This chain joins TRBV5-1 and TRBJ2-5; 11 positions agree with TRBD2. The sequencing used PBMCs, collected on the day of the yellow fever booster vaccination. The origin of this receptor is a man under 40 who received the YFV17D yellow fever vaccine. The CDR3 spells CASSWNLAGGIETQYF. As DNA, the CDR3 is TGCGCCAGCAGCTGGAACCTAGCGGGAGGTATAGAGACCCAGTACTTC.